At least ten counts were recorded for the clone carrying this TCR beta chain. What it recognizes is unknown. The data derive from a study of CD8 T cells in ankylosing spondylitis. Study-level points and caveats: Past studies reported some motif variants in reactive arthritis synovial fluid and blood. Seemingly distinctive of ankylosing spondylitis blood was a TCR beta motif formed by eight highly homologous variants.

TCRdb re-analysed the 5' RACE reads in MiXCR, keeping a single row per CDR3 protein. Of around 250,000 distinct CDR3 sequences detected, roughly 18% appear once; the ten largest clones hold around a third. This CDR3 comprises 13 residues. The V end lost 5 bases, the J end lost 1 base, and 9 bases lay between the germline ends. CDR1 and CDR2 from the germline V gene are MNHEY and SMNVEV (reference sequence). The sequencing input was blood, either unsorted or a sorted T cell fraction (not recorded which). The sequence was obtained from a male donor with ankylosing spondylitis or in good health (not recorded which). The chain uses TRBV27 and TRBJ2-7; D is perhaps TRBD1 or TRBD2 (5 bases each). In DNA, the CDR3 is TGTGCCAGCAGTGTGGGACCATCCTACGAGCAGTACTTC. Translation: CASSVGPSYEQYF.